The clone carrying this TCR beta chain has only a few counts. The sample belongs to a study of long-term antiretroviral therapy in people with HIV. They ran version v3.0 of the immunoSEQ assay at survey level. Data came from immunoSEQ multiplex PCR; TCRdb stores just in-frame clones and leaves some out. The sample contains roughly 25,000 clones, roughly 82% of which appear only once. Trimming shortened V by 7 bases and J by 3 bases, and 13 bases separated the two germline ends. This CDR3 region has 14 residues. Germline CDR1 is SGHRS and CDR2 is YFSETQ. The chain recombines TRBV5-1 with TRBJ2-2; the D gene is possibly TRBD2 (6 bases). The clonotype originates from a woman younger than 45 with HIV. Sequencing used unsorted PBMCs, obtained 1.1 years before starting antiretroviral therapy. The CDR3 sequence is CASRFGGDTGELFF. The CDR3 DNA reads TGCGCCAGCCGGTTCGGGGGAGACACCGGGGAGCTGTTTTTT.